Listed below are T cell receptor beta chains from one sample, sequenced in a study of blood T cell repertoires in COVID-19. Some clones are missing from TCRdb's copy, which holds only in-frame ones; the method was immunoSEQ multiplex PCR. The profile shows about 110,000 clones, over 70% of them singletons. Sequenced: peripheral blood. These receptors were taken from a woman aged 50 to 60 with acute or convalescent COVID-19. The CDR3 runs from the conserved cysteine through the conserved F or W. A D gene is named only where the DNA matches it firmly. Not all rows give a size; the values are once, few, many and, for expanded clones, a class.

>NA|TRBJ2-1|TRBV6-6|TRBD2
TGTGCCAGCAGACGGGGGGATGAGCAGTTCTTC
CASRRGDEQFF
>NA|TRBJ2-7|TRBV2|NA
TGTGCCAGCGGCCAACAGCAGAGCTCCTACGAGCAGTACTTC
CASGQQQSSYEQYF
>NA|TRBJ1-5|TRBV29-1|TRBD1
TGCAGCGTGGCGACAGGGGGGGGTCAGCCCCAGCATTTT
CSVATGGGQPQHF
>NA|TRBJ1-3|TRBV5-6|TRBD1
TGTGCCAGCAGCTCGACAGGGTCTGGAAACACCATATATTTT
CASSSTGSGNTIYF
>NA|TRBJ2-3|TRBV4-2|TRBD2
TGTGCCAGCAGCCAAGATCTGCTTCCCGGGGGGAACACAGATACGCAGTATTTT
CASSQDLLPGGNTDTQYF
>NA|TRBJ2-3|TRBV2|TRBD2
TGTGCCAGCGGGGCGATCGGGGGGGCTCCTGATACGCAGTATTTT
CASGAIGGAPDTQYF
>NA|TRBJ1-4|TRBV2|NA
TGTGCCAGCGGCAGGGGTCCTCCAACTAATGAAAAACTGTTTTTT
CASGRGPPTNEKLFF
>NA|TRBJ2-3|TRBV5-5|TRBD2
TGTGCCAGCAGCTTGGGACTAGCGGGGGGAGATACGCAGTATTTT
CASSLGLAGGDTQYF
>NA|TRBJ1-1|TRBV10-3|NA
TGTGCCATCAGTGAGTCCCGGAACACTGAAGCTTTCTTT
CAISESRNTEAFF
>NA|TRBJ1-3|TRBV10-3|NA
TGTGCCATCAGCGGTTCGACAGACTCTGGAAACACCATATATTTT
CAISGSTDSGNTIYF
>NA|TRBJ2-7|TRBV5-1|TRBD1
TGCGCCAGCAGCTTAGGACCGGGACAGGAGTACGAGCAGTACTTC
CASSLGPGQEYEQYF
>NA|TRBJ1-1|TRBV2|TRBD1
TGTGCCAGCCGCCGGGACAGGGTTGCTGAAGCTTTCTTT
CASRRDRVAEAFF
>NA|TRBJ1-1|TRBV29-1|NA
TGCAGCGTCGTCGAGGGGGTGAACACTGAAGCTTTCTTT
CSVVEGVNTEAFF
>NA|TRBJ2-3|TRBV5-1|TRBD1
TGCGCCAGCTTCCACTCGGACAGGGGGACAGATACGCAGTATTTT
CASFHSDRGTDTQYF
>NA|TRBJ1-4|TRBV30|NA
TGTGCCTGGAGTCGAACAGCTGAAAAACTGTTTTTT
CAWSRTAEKLFF
>NA|TRBJ1-1|TRBV6-1|NA
TGTGCCAGCAGTGAAAGTGGGGGACTCATCGGGGGTTTT
CASSESGGLIGGF
>once|TRBJ1-5|TRBV6-5|NA
TGTGCCAGCGGGCGCGGGAGCAATCAGCCCCAGCATTTT
CASGRGSNQPQHF
>few|TRBJ2-2|TRBV7-8|TRBD2
TGTGCCAGCAGCCCGAACCCGGAACCTATTAGCGGGGGGAACACCGGGGAGCTGTTTTTT
CASSPNPEPISGGNTGELFF
>NA|TRBJ1-6|TRBV27|TRBD1
TGTGCCAGCAGTAACCGGGACAGAGCGAACTTCTATAATTCACCCCTCCACTTT
CASSNRDRANFYNSPLHF
>NA|TRBJ2-1|TRBV3-1/TRBV3-2|NA
TGTGCCAGCAGCCAACCGCCAAGGAAATCCGGCAGGGGCGATGAGCAGTTCTTC
CASSQPPRKSGRGDEQFF
>NA|TRBJ2-6|TRBV18|TRBD1
TGTGCCAGCTCACTCCAGGGGGTCGGGGCCAACGTCCTGACTTTC
CASSLQGVGANVLTF
>once|TRBJ2-7|TRBV6-5|NA
TGTGCCAGCACCACCGGCGGGGCCCCCTACGAGCAGTACTTC
CASTTGGAPYEQYF
>NA|TRBJ1-2|TRBV5-1|TRBD1
TGCGCCAGCAGCTTGGGGCAGGGGGGAGAGGGCTACACCTTC
CASSLGQGGEGYTF
>NA|TRBJ1-1|TRBV6-6|NA
TGTGCCAGCAGTTACAGCCCACAGACCCCTGAAGCTTTCTTT
CASSYSPQTPEAFF
>NA|TRBJ1-2|TRBV5-1|NA
TGCGCCAGCAGCCAAGAGAGTAACTATGGCTACACCTTC
CASSQESNYGYTF
>NA|TRBJ1-4|TRBV5-1|NA
TGCGCCAGCAGCTTCGAGGACTATCTCAATGAAAAACTGTTTTTT
CASSFEDYLNEKLFF
>NA|TRBJ2-7|TRBV3-1/TRBV3-2|NA
TGTGCCAGCAGCCTCCTCTCCTACGAGCAGTACTTC
CASSLLSYEQYF
>NA|TRBJ1-5|TRBV6-5|TRBD1
TGTGCCAGCAGCCTCCAGGGGGAATTCAATCAGCCCCAGCATTTT
CASSLQGEFNQPQHF
>NA|TRBJ2-2|TRBV5-1|TRBD1
TGCGCCAGCAGTGCCACCCCCGGGACAGGGTCAGCCGGGGAGCTGTTTTTT
CASSATPGTGSAGELFF
>NA|TRBJ1-2|TRBV24-1|TRBD1
TGTGCCACCAGTGACCCGGGACAGGTAACATCTAACTATGGCTACACCTTC
CATSDPGQVTSNYGYTF
>once|TRBJ2-1|TRBV27|TRBD1
TGTGCCAGCAGCTTGGGACAGGGATTCAATGAGCAGTTCTTC
CASSLGQGFNEQFF
>once|TRBJ2-1|TRBV5-4|TRBD1
TGTGCCGGCATATACAGGGGGCGCCCCAATGAGCAGTTCTTC
CAGIYRGRPNEQFF
>few|TRBJ1-2|TRBV30|TRBD1
TGTGCCTGGTGGACGCGCGGACAGGGAGTCTATGGCTACACCTTC
CAWWTRGQGVYGYTF
>once|TRBJ1-1|TRBV29-1|NA
TGCAGCGTTGAGCGACAGGCCGACACTGAAGCTTTCTTT
CSVERQADTEAFF
>once|TRBJ1-5|TRBV12-3/TRBV12-4|NA
TGTGCCAGCAGTTCCGCGCGGGGTAGTCCCCAGCATTTT
CASSSARGSPQHF
>NA|TRBJ1-1|TRBV10-2|NA
TGCGCCAGCAGCACAACCGGGACACGGAACACTGAAGCTTTCTTT
CASSTTGTRNTEAFF
>NA|TRBJ2-2|TRBV4-1|TRBD1
TGCGCCAGCAGCCCAACAGGGGGCTCGAACACCGGGGAGCTGTTTTTT
CASSPTGGSNTGELFF
>NA|TRBJ2-3|TRBV5-1|NA
TGCGCCAGCAGGGAGGGTAGGAGGCCAGATACGCAGTATTTT
CASREGRRPDTQYF
>NA|TRBJ1-6|TRBV24-1|TRBD1
TGTGCCACCCGACGGGACAGCCAATCACCCCTCCACTTT
CATRRDSQSPLHF
>NA|TRBJ2-5|TRBV11-2|TRBD2
TGTGCCAGCAGCTTGGGACTAGCGGGGTGGGAGACCCAGTACTTC
CASSLGLAGWETQYF
>NA|TRBJ2-1|TRBV5-1|TRBD2
TGCGCCAGCAGCCTCCTAGCGGGGGGGGCTGAGCAGTTCTTC
CASSLLAGGAEQFF
>NA|TRBJ1-2|TRBV6-5|NA
TGTGCCAGCAGCCCCCTGGGGGGGGCGCGGGGCTACACCTTC
CASSPLGGARGYTF